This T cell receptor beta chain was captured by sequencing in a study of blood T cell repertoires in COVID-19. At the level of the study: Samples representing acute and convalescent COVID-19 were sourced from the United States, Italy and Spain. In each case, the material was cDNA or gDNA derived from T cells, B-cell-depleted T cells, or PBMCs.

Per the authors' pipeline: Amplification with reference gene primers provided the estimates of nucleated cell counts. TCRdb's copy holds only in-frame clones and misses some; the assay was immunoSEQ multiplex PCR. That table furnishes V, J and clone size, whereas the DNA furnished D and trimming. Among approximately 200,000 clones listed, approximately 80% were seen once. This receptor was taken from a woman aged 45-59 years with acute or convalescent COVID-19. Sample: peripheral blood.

The CDR3 region has the DNA TGTGCCAGCTCTCGCGACAGGGCCTCACCCCTCCACTTT. It encodes CASSRDRASPLHF. This sequence joins TRBV18 and TRBJ1-6; 7 bases line up with TRBD1. This CDR3 contains 13 residues. With V trimmed by 6 bases and J by 10 bases, 6 bases remained unmatched. The germline V gene encodes CDR1 KGHSH and CDR2 LQKENI.